This TCR beta chain is drawn from a study of beta chain features in type 1 diabetes. Each donor gave one heparinised blood draw averaging roughly 100 mL. CD45RO/CCR7/CD25/CD127/CD95/CD27 staining was used to isolate CD4+ naive, central memory, regulatory and stem cell-like memory cells by sorting. General observations from the study: Among patients with Type 1 diabetes, TCRB CDR3s were moderately but significantly shorter in every one of the four CD4+ subsets. Reads derived from cDNA could over-represent cells showing high TCR expression.

As to this clone: Its matching antigen is unknown. Other DNA sequences in this specimen translate into the identical CDR3.

The CDR3 runs to 14 residues. J lost 2 bases, V lost 4 bases, and 0 bases had no gene match. Germline CDR1 is MNHNY and CDR2 is SVGAGI (reference sequence). The sequenced template was cDNA made from the entire isolated RNA. TCRdb's table, derived via immunoSEQ multiplex PCR, lists solely in-frame clones and lacks some. There are over 600,000 clones in the sample; around 12% occur only once, and more than 0.09% lies in the top ten. The sequence came from a man under 40 with type 1 diabetes. Sequencing was performed on naive CD4+ T cells from blood. The V and J genes are TRBV6-6 and TRBJ1-5; 9 bases map to TRBD1. The CDR3 protein is CASSWDRGNQPQHF. CDR3 nucleotide sequence: TGTGCCAGCAGTTGGGACAGGGGCAATCAGCCCCAGCATTTT.